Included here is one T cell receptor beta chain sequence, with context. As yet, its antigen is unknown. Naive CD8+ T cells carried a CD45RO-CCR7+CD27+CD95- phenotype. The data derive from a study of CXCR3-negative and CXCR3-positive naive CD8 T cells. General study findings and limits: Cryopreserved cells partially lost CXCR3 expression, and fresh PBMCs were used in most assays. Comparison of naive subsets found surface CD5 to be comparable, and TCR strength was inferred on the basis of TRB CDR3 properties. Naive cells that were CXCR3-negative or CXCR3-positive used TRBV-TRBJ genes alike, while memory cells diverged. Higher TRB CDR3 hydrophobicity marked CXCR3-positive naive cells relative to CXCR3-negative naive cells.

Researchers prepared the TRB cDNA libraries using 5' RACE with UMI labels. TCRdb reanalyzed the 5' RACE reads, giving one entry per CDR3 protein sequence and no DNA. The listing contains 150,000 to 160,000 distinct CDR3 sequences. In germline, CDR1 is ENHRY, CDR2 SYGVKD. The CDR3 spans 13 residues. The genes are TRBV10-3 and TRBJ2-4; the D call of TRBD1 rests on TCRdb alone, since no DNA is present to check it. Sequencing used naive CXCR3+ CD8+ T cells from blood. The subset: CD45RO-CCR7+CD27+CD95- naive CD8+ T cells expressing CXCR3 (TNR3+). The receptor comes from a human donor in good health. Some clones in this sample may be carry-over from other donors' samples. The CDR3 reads CAMRDEGLAIQYF.